This T cell receptor beta chain was sequenced for a study of control samples from healthy donors and cancer patients. Using immunoSEQ multiplex PCR, the repertoire was profiled, and TCRdb retains in-frame clones only, with some absent. Of 150,000 to 200,000 clones detected, almost 90% appear once; the ten largest clones hold over 1.5%. CDR1 and CDR2 (germline): KGHDR, SFDVKD. The CDR3 covers 17 residues. The ends lost 3 bases at V and 1 base at J; junction bases unmatched: 4. The chain joins TRBV24-1 to TRBJ2-3; TRBD2 agrees at 12 bases. The TCR sequence derives from a man between 18 and 35 years old in good health. The sequencing sample was made of blood. CDR3 coding DNA: TGTGCCACCAGTGATGGACTAGCGGGGACTCGCACAGATACGCAGTATTTT. It is translated as CATSDGLAGTRTDTQYF.